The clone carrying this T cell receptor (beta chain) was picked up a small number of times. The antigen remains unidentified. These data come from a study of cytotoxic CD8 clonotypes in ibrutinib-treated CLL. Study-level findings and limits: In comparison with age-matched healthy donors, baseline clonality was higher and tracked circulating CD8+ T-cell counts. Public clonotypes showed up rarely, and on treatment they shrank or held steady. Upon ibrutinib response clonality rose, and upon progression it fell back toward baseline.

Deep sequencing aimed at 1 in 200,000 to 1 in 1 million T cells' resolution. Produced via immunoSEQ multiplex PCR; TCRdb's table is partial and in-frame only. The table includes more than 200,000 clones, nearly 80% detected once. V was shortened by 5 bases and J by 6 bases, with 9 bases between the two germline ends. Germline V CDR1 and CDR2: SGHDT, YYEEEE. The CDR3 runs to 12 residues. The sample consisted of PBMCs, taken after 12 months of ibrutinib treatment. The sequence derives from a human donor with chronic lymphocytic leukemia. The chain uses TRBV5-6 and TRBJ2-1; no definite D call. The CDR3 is CASRTQSNEQFF. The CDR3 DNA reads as TGTGCCAGCAGGACACAATCCAATGAGCAGTTCTTC.